This TCR beta chain derives from a study of prognosis after radiotherapy for stage I lung cancer. Study summary: Newly diagnosed primary stage I lung tumors were present in 12 to 15 patients, and oligometastatic NSCLC after surgical resection of the primary tumor was present in a handful of patients.

Study results and caveats: Counts of unique TCR clones fell following stereotactic body radiation therapy, median approximately 10,000 versus 7,000. When patients developed distant metastases, their Shannon entropy after stereotactic body radiation therapy was lower. Reports indicated that TRBV and TRBJ gene usage differed between patients with and without metastases, including differences in 8 to 10 V and a couple of J genes after SBRT.

The CDR3 spans 16 residues. V shed 0 bases, J shed 2 bases, and the junction held 6 bases outside the gene matches. CDR1 and CDR2 (germline): LGHNA, YNFKEQ. This clonotype showed up many times. No antigen is known for it. From genomic DNA, two-round multiplex PCR was used to amplify TCR beta CDR3. Used in first-round PCR were primers specific to each TRBV and TRBJ gene. TCRdb reprocessed the multiplex PCR reads via MiXCR and lists one record per CDR3 protein. The sample shows around 17,000 distinct CDR3 sequences, over 25% of them seen only once. The input for sequencing was PBMCs, taken before or after stereotactic body radiation therapy (not recorded which). The V gene is TRBV4-2, the J gene TRBJ2-5, with TRBD2 identical over 7 bases. The clonotype comes from a donor aged 50 or older with non-small cell lung cancer. The CDR3 reads CASSQDRASGQETQYF. CDR3 sequence (DNA): TGTGCCAGCAGCCAAGATCGGGCTAGCGGACAAGAGACCCAGTACTTC.